These T cell receptor beta chains were read from a single sample in a study of CD8 T cells in Susac syndrome. Using its own MiXCR run on the immunoSEQ multiplex PCR reads, TCRdb lists one record per CDR3 protein. Of a few hundred thousand distinct CDR3 sequences in the sample, nearly 97% were seen once. Sequenced sample: CD4+ T cells from PBMCs. All receptors derive from a human donor with multiple sclerosis. Each CDR3 is given with its conserved first and last residue. The D gene is left open where the match is weak.

V gene	D gene	J gene	CDR3 DNA	CDR3 protein
TRBV12-2	.	TRBJ1-1	TGTGCAAGTCGCATACACAGGGAGGTCCCTGAAGCTTTCTTT	CASRIHREVPEAFF
TRBV11-1	TRBD2	TRBJ2-1	TGTGCCAGCAGCCCGGCGGGGGGCCTAGGGGGAGAGGGGCAGTTCTTC	CASSPAGGLGGEGQFF
TRBV20-1	.	TRBJ1-2	TGCAGTGCTAGTGACGTCGGCTACACCTTC	CSASDVGYTF
TRBV27	.	TRBJ1-5	TGTGCCAGCAGTTTATCCCCAAAGCAGCCCCAGCATTTT	CASSLSPKQPQHF
TRBV5-1	.	TRBJ1-4	TGCGCCAGCAGCAAATGGGGGACTGATGAAAAACTGTTTTTT	CASSKWGTDEKLFF
TRBV28	.	TRBJ1-5	TGTGCCAGCAGTTTAAGTGGCAGGAGCAATCAGCCCCAGCATTTT	CASSLSGRSNQPQHF
TRBV29-1	TRBD1	TRBJ2-7	TGCAGCGTGTCCGGAAGAGGACAGGGGCCCTACGAGCAGTACTTC	CSVSGRGQGPYEQYF
TRBV4-1	.	TRBJ2-5	TGCGCCAGCAGCCAAGTCTACCCAGGGCAAGAGACCCAGTACTTC	CASSQVYPGQETQYF
TRBV2	.	TRBJ1-5	TGTGCCAGCAGTTACGGGGAGGGGTTTAGTCAGCCCCAGCATTTT	CASSYGEGFSQPQHF
TRBV12-3/TRBV12-4	TRBD2	TRBJ2-5	TGTGCCAGCACTCCTGGGCGGGGGAGGCAAGAGACCCAGTACTTC	CASTPGRGRQETQYF